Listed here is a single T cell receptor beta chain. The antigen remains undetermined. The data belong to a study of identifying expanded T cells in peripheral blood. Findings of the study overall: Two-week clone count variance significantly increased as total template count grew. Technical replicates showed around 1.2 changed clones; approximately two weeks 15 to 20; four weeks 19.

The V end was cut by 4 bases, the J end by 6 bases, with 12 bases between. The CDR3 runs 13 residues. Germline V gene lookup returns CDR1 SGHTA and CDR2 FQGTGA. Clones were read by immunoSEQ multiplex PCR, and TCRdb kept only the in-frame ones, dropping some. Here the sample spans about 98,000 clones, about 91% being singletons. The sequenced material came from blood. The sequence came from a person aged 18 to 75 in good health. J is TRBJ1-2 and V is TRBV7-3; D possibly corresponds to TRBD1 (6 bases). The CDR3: CASSSGRGHGYTF. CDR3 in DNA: TGTGCCAGCAGCTCCGGCAGGGGCCATGGCTACACCTTC.